Following are 22 T cell receptor beta chains from one sample sequenced in a study of T cell responses to AZD1222 COVID-19 vaccine. Sequenced by immunoSEQ multiplex PCR; TCRdb stores in-frame clones only, minus some. This table holds roughly 100,000 clones, roughly 84% found once. Source: peripheral blood, taken on day 0 of AZD1222 vaccination. The receptors shown here come from an adult in good health.

This clone has only a few counts. CDR3 protein: CATTRQAGPTGELFF. CDR3 coding DNA: TGTGCCACTACCCGACAGGCGGGACCTACCGGGGAGCTGTTTTTT. The V and J genes are TRBV15 and TRBJ2-2; D may be TRBD1 or TRBD2 (6 bases each). The V gene's germline CDR1 is LNHNV and CDR2 YYDKDF (reference sequence). The V end lost 9 bases, the J end lost 5 bases, and 19 bases lay between the germline ends. The length of the CDR3 is 15 residues.

The chain recombines TRBV6-5 with TRBJ1-3; D gene uncertain. The CDR3 runs 14 residues. CDR1 and CDR2 (germline): MNHEY, SVGAGI. V lost 6 bases, J lost 0 bases, and 9 bases lay in between. CDR3 sequence: CASRPTLSGNTIYF. As DNA, the CDR3 is TGTGCCAGCAGACCGACCCTCTCTGGAAACACCATATATTTT.

V usage is TRBV18 and J usage is TRBJ1-5; 7 bases agree with TRBD1. This CDR3 contains 15 residues. The ends lost 2 bases at V and 3 bases at J; junction bases unmatched: 4. The germline gives CDR1 KGHSH, CDR2 LQKENI. The CDR3 spells CASSPGTANNQPQHF. The CDR3 coding sequence is TGTGCCAGCTCACCAGGGACAGCCAACAATCAGCCCCAGCATTTT.

In DNA form, the CDR3 reads TGTGCCAGCAGCCAGACAGGACCACGAGGGGCCGGGGAGCTGTTTTTT. It codes for CASSQTGPRGAGELFF. J is TRBJ2-2 and V is TRBV28, with D possibly being TRBD1 (6 bases). Germline V CDR1 and CDR2: MDHEN, SYDVKM. V gave up 6 bases and J gave up 6 bases, with 20 bases separating them. The CDR3 covers 16 residues.

The chain uses TRBV9 and TRBJ2-1; D assignment may be TRBD1 or TRBD2 (5 bases each). The V end lost 0 bases, the J end lost 5 bases, and 18 bases lay between the germline ends. This CDR3 has 17 residues. Germline lookup yields CDR1 SGDLS and CDR2 YYNGEE. The CDR3 region has the DNA TGTGCCAGCAGCGTAGCGTCCGGCCCTGGGGGTCACAATGAGCAGTTCTTC. Translated: CASSVASGPGGHNEQFF.

V and J are TRBV5-1 and TRBJ2-3; no clear D. This CDR3 has 12 residues. Per germline, CDR1 SGHRS and CDR2 YFSETQ. V shed 4 bases and J shed 4 bases, with 7 bases lying between them. This CDR3 is CASSIGADTQYF. The CDR3, as DNA: TGCGCCAGCAGCATCGGCGCAGATACGCAGTATTTT.

The rearrangement joins TRBV4-3 to TRBJ1-5, with 7 bases fitting TRBD1. V gave up 1 base and J gave up 4 bases; unmatched junction bases: 4. CDR3 length: 15 residues. Germline CDR1 is LGHNA and CDR2 is YSLEER. CDR3 sequence: CASSQGTGWNQPQHF. CDR3 nucleotides: TGCGCCAGCAGCCAAGGGACAGGTTGGAATCAGCCCCAGCATTTT.

V is TRBV27 and J is TRBJ1-6; D gene unclear. Trimming pared 6 bases from V and 9 bases from J, leaving 15 bases between. This CDR3 has 14 amino acids. CDR1 and CDR2 (germline): MNHEY, SMNVEV (reference sequence). The CDR3 DNA is TGTGCCAGCAGGATCGTGGGATCGTCTTCACCCCTCCACTTT. It specifies CASRIVGSSSPLHF.

This clone was picked up a small number of times. The chain joins TRBV27 to TRBJ1-6; D ambiguous. Per the germline V gene, CDR1 is MNHEY and CDR2 is SMNVEV (reference sequence). CDR3 size: 14 residues. The V end was cut by 0 bases, the J end by 1 base, with 1 base between. CDR3 loop: CASSLSSYNSPLHF. CDR3 sequence (DNA): TGTGCCAGCAGTTTATCATCCTATAATTCACCCCTCCACTTT.

V gene TRBV3-1 (or the pseudogene TRBV3-2) combines with J gene TRBJ2-3, with 8 bases aligning to TRBD1. From germline, CDR1 is LGHDT and CDR2 YNNKEL (reference sequence). Germline trimming cut 3 bases from V and 5 bases from J; bases unmatched to any gene: 7. The CDR3 is 15 residues long. CDR3 protein: CASSQFQGAGDTQYF. CDR3 DNA: TGTGCCAGCAGCCAGTTTCAGGGGGCTGGAGATACGCAGTATTTT.

The gene calls are TRBV7-3 and TRBJ2-3; 10 positions agree with TRBD2. Germline CDR1 is SGHTA and CDR2 is FQGTGA. There are 18 residues in the CDR3. V shed 5 bases and J 4 bases; nucleotides not matched to a gene: 15. CDR3 coding DNA: TGTGCCAGCAGCCCCAGCGCGTCTAGCGGGAGATGGGCAGATACGCAGTATTTT. Translating gives CASSPSASSGRWADTQYF. Full variable domain (remainder filled in from reference TRBV7-3 and TRBJ2-3): GAGVSQTPSNKVTEKGKYVELRCDPISGHTALYWYRQSLGQGPEFLIYFQGTGAADDSGLPNDRFFAVRPEGSVSTLKIQRTERGDSAVYLCASSPSASSGRWADTQYFGPGTRLTVL.

This clone was seen a few times. This rearrangement joins TRBV7-9 to TRBJ1-6, with D possibly being TRBD1 (5 bases). V lost 1 base and J lost 7, with 8 bases in between. Germline loops: CDR1 SEHNR, CDR2 FQNEAQ (reference sequence). CDR3 length equals 14 residues. The CDR3 loop is CASSLGDRNSPLHF. The DNA of the CDR3 is TGTGCCAGCAGCTTAGGTGACAGAAATTCACCCCTCCACTTT.

The chain uses TRBV24-1 and TRBJ1-2; no clear D. With 7 bases removed from V and 4 bases from J, the gap between germline ends came to 18 bases. This CDR3 is 15 amino acids long. Germline CDR1 KGHDR, CDR2 SFDVKD. CDR3 region: CATSPPPAPSYGYTF. In DNA form, the CDR3 reads TGTGCCACCAGCCCACCGCCCGCGCCAAGCTATGGCTACACCTTC.

The chain is built from TRBV14 and TRBJ2-3; no clear D. Trimming cost V 2 bases and J 4 bases, with 4 bases left between them. This CDR3 is built from 12 residues. CDR1 is SGHDN and CDR2 is FVKESK in the germline V gene. CDR3 nucleotides: TGTGCCAGCAGCCAAAACGCAGATACGCAGTATTTT. As protein: CASSQNADTQYF.

The J gene is TRBJ1-2, the V gene TRBV10-3, with D possibly being TRBD1 (5 bases). V was cut by 3 bases and J by 2 bases, with 7 bases left in between. Germline V gene data show CDR1 as ENHRY and CDR2 as SYGVKD. The CDR3 spans 13 residues. CDR3 protein: CAISDAGNYGYTF. Here the CDR3 DNA reads TGTGCCATCAGTGACGCAGGGAACTATGGCTACACCTTC.

The V call is TRBV24-1, the J call TRBJ2-3, with 7 bases fitting TRBD1. The CDR3 consists of 17 residues. The V and J ends lost 3 bases and 0 bases, in that order; junction bases with no gene match: 8. The V gene's germline CDR1 is KGHDR and CDR2 SFDVKD. CDR3 loop: CATSDPTGATSTDTQYF. Written as DNA, the CDR3 is TGTGCCACCAGTGATCCTACAGGGGCTACTAGCACAGATACGCAGTATTTT.

J is TRBJ2-7 and V is TRBV15, with 7 positions matching TRBD2. This CDR3 region has 16 residues. Germline CDR1 and CDR2: LNHNV and YYDKDF (reference sequence). The junction had 6 bases not matched to a gene; V was cut back by 1 base and J by 0 bases. CDR3 sequence reads: CATSRVPGGTSYEQYF. DNA of the CDR3: TGTGCCACCAGCAGAGTGCCCGGGGGGACCTCCTACGAGCAGTACTTC.

This chain uses TRBV19 with TRBJ2-1; 7 nucleotides align to TRBD2. CDR1 is LNHDA and CDR2 is SQIVND in the germline V gene (reference sequence). Germline trimming cut 4 bases from V and 7 bases from J; bases unmatched to any gene: 10. The CDR3 is 15 residues long. The CDR3: CASSKAGLVGNEQFF. The DNA for the CDR3 is TGTGCCAGTAGTAAGGCAGGACTAGTAGGGAATGAGCAGTTCTTC.

This chain uses TRBV7-9 with TRBJ2-2; D possibly uses TRBD1 or TRBD2 (6 bases each). CDR3 size: 16 residues. Between the trimmed V and J ends, which lost 4 bases and 1 base, there was a span of 13 bases. CDR1 is SEHNR and CDR2 is FQNEAQ in the germline V gene (reference sequence). The CDR3, as DNA: TGTGCCAGCAGCTCGCAAGGGGGAGGGAACACCGGGGAGCTGTTTTTT. Its protein product is CASSSQGGGNTGELFF. The full variable domain, its missing parts supplied by reference TRBV7-9 and TRBJ2-2, is DTGVSQNPRHKITKRGQNVTFRCDPISEHNRLYWYRQTLGQGPEFLTYFQNEAQLEKSRLLSDRFSAERPKGSFSTLEIQRTEQGDSAMYLCASSSQGGGNTGELFFGEGSRLTVL.

With respect to this clone: Other nucleotide sequences in the sample specify the same CDR3. The chain links TRBV6-5 to TRBJ1-2; no clear D. Germline CDR1 reads MNHEY; CDR2 reads SVGAGI. The CDR3 runs 12 residues. V lost 5 bases and J 2 bases, leaving 6 bases between the germline ends. The CDR3 DNA reads TGTGCCAGCAGTACGGTGAACTATGGCTACACCTTC. It encodes CASSTVNYGYTF.

The rearrangement links TRBV10-3 to TRBJ2-3; D not resolved. The V gene lost 2 bases and the J gene lost 6 bases, with 12 bases spanning the gap. The CDR3 is 14 amino acids. The germline V gene has CDR1 ENHRY and CDR2 SYGVKD. CDR3 sequence: CAISEAWGPDTQYF. The CDR3 DNA reads as TGTGCCATCAGTGAGGCCTGGGGTCCGGATACGCAGTATTTT.

This clone was counted only a few times. J is TRBJ2-1 and V is TRBV5-4; TRBD2 aligns across 7 bases. CDR3 length equals 17 residues. V lost 3 bases, J lost 8 bases, and 17 bases stayed unmatched. In germline, CDR1 is SGHNT, CDR2 YYREEE (reference sequence). CDR3 in amino acids: CASSYMIRWTSVDEQFF. For the CDR3, the DNA is TGTGCCAGCAGCTATATGATCAGATGGACTAGTGTGGATGAGCAGTTCTTC.